This TCR beta chain was observed in a study of identical twins. Study-wide points: Within cord blood, abundant beta clonotypes carried fewer insertions, but memory repertoires showed no such trend. Beta out-of-frame sequences displayed a weaker excess of sharing between twins. Zero-insertion analyses were open to partial confounding by invariant MAIT and iNKT cells.

Addition of a universal primer site occurred through template switching, and cDNA carried unique molecular identifiers. MiXCR was run by TCRdb on the 5' RACE reads, yielding one entry per CDR3 protein. Of 420,000 or so distinct CDR3 sequences listed, roughly 20% are singletons. Note on this clonotype: Its antigen is currently unknown.

Trimming removed 5 bases from V and 7 bases from J; junction bases left unmatched: 8. The V gene's germline CDR1 is SQVTM and CDR2 ANQGSEA. The CDR3 length is 13 residues. The chain carries TRBV29-1 and TRBJ2-3; 8 nucleotides agree with TRBD2. The clonotype comes from a man aged 45-60 years in good health. Sequencing was performed on naive T cells sorted from blood. The CDR3 reads CSVYERGTNTQYF. The DNA of the CDR3 is TGCAGCGTTTATGAGCGGGGGACAAATACGCAGTATTTT.